Listed below are T cell receptor beta chains from one sample, sequenced in a study of shared T cell receptors in the human thymus. TCRdb's table, derived via immunoSEQ multiplex PCR, lists solely in-frame clones and lacks some. Found here are 500,000 to 750,000 clones, over 75% of them singletons; the top ten hold approximately 0.011%. This same sample was also taken into another study, of human thymus T cells.

Sequenced sample: thymocytes. These receptors were collected from a boy less than two years old with a congenital heart defect. The CDR3 runs from the conserved cysteine through the conserved F or W. Each record gives: D gene, J gene, clone size, V gene, CDR3 protein, CDR3 DNA. A D gene is named only where the DNA matches it firmly. Size is omitted from some rows. Given values are once, few, many or a class for expanded clones.

. TRBJ2-2 once TRBV6-5 CASSLNSPGELFF TGTGCCAGCAGTTTGAACAGCCCCGGGGAGCTGTTTTTT
TRBD2 TRBJ2-1 . TRBV6-1 CASSEGGGNPYNEQFF TGTGCCAGCAGTGAAGGCGGGGGAAACCCCTACAATGAGCAGTTCTTC
. TRBJ2-2 . TRBV6-4 CASSDSRRENTGELFF TGTGCCAGCAGTGACTCTAGGCGGGAGAACACCGGGGAGCTGTTTTTT
. TRBJ2-4 once TRBV6-1 CASSEVLAVTKNIQYF TGTGCCAGCAGTGAGGTATTGGCAGTGACCAAAAACATTCAGTACTTC
. TRBJ2-7 once TRBV4-3 CASSQEVSKGHEQYF TGCGCCAGCAGCCAAGAGGTGTCTAAGGGGCACGAGCAGTACTTC
. TRBJ2-5 once TRBV7-9 CASSCRGLRENQETQYF TGTGCCAGCAGCTGCAGGGGGCTGCGGGAGAATCAAGAGACCCAGTACTTC
TRBD2 TRBJ2-3 . TRBV15 CATSKSGGTDTQYF TGTGCCACCAGTAAAAGCGGGGGGACAGATACGCAGTATTTT
TRBD1 TRBJ1-1 few TRBV5-1 CASSWQGVNTEAFF TGCGCCAGCAGCTGGCAGGGGGTGAACACTGAAGCTTTCTTT
TRBD1 TRBJ1-2 . TRBV28 CASSSPGQVHGYTF TGTGCCAGCAGTTCCCCAGGACAGGTGCATGGCTACACCTTC
TRBD2 TRBJ2-7 once TRBV2 CATEGSAPLSGAGYNYEQYF TGTGCCACCGAAGGCAGCGCCCCTCTTAGCGGGGCCGGTTACAACTACGAGCAGTACTTC
TRBD1 TRBJ2-7 . TRBV2 CASSEERTGGYEQYF TGTGCCAGCAGTGAAGAGAGGACAGGGGGCTACGAGCAGTACTTC
. TRBJ2-1 . TRBV11-2 CASGESREQFF TGTGCCAGCGGAGAGTCAAGAGAGCAGTTCTTC
. TRBJ2-3 few TRBV18 CASSPPGRASTDTQYF TGTGCCAGCTCACCACCAGGCAGGGCGAGCACAGATACGCAGTATTTT
. TRBJ2-1 . TRBV6-4 CASSSDSPHEQFF TGTGCCAGCAGTTCTGACTCGCCCCATGAGCAGTTCTTC
. TRBJ1-5 . TRBV28 CASSFGKTGLNQPQHF TGTGCCAGCAGTTTTGGAAAGACAGGACTCAATCAGCCCCAGCATTTT